The 17 T cell receptor beta chains presented below share a single source sample, sequenced in a study of T cell responses to AZD1222 COVID-19 vaccine. This table comes from immunoSEQ multiplex PCR, and its TCRdb copy is limited to in-frame clones, with some not included. This sample has 150,000 to 200,000 clones; roughly 92% occur once, and the top ten carry approximately 4.8%. The sequenced sample was peripheral blood, obtained 28 days after the second AZD1222 dose. These receptor sequences come from an adult who received the AZD1222 COVID-19 vaccine.

V usage is TRBV4-2 and J usage is TRBJ1-3; no firm D call. V was trimmed by 4 bases and J by 4 bases, leaving 8 bases between them. The CDR3 is made up of 13 amino acids. Germline V gene sequence: CDR1 LGHNA, CDR2 YNFKEQ. Here the CDR3 DNA reads TGTGCCAGCAGCCTAACTGAAGGAAACACCATATATTTT. It specifies CASSLTEGNTIYF.

Here the CDR3 DNA reads TGCGCCAGCAGCCCGGCCTCGGTCAACGAGCAGTACTTC. Its protein is CASSPASVNEQYF. The V call is TRBV5-1, the J call TRBJ2-7; D remains ambiguous. The CDR3 sequence is 13 residues long. Trimming removed 4 bases at V and 5 bases at J, with 13 bases between. CDR1 is SGHRS and CDR2 is YFSETQ in the germline V gene.

The chain employs TRBV3-1 (or the pseudogene TRBV3-2) and TRBJ2-6, with no clear D. The length of the CDR3 is 12 residues. CDR1 and CDR2 (germline): LGHDT, YNNKEL (reference sequence). Trimming removed 5 bases from V and 3 bases from J, with 2 bases in between. This chain's CDR3 is CASSGGANVLTF. The DNA for the CDR3 is TGTGCCAGCAGCGGTGGGGCCAACGTCCTGACTTTC.

This chain uses TRBV29-1 with TRBJ2-4; no definite D call. The CDR3 has 14 residues. Germline V gene data show CDR1 as SQVTM and CDR2 as ANQGSEA. Trimming pared 4 bases from V and 0 bases from J, leaving 10 bases between. The CDR3 coding sequence is TGCAGCGTTGGCTCCATGCTAGCCAAAAACATTCAGTACTTC. Its translation is CSVGSMLAKNIQYF.

The chain uses TRBV9 and TRBJ1-1; tentatively, D is TRBD1 (6 bases). The CDR3 is 14 amino acids. The germline CDR1 and CDR2 sequences are SGDLS and YYNGEE. V gave up 4 bases and J gave up 0 bases, with 10 bases separating them. The CDR3 DNA is TGTGCCAGCAGCTCAGGGGCAATGAACACTGAAGCTTTCTTT. Protein sequence: CASSSGAMNTEAFF.

This clone has just one count. The rearrangement uses TRBV19 and TRBJ2-2, with 9 positions matching TRBD2. Germline CDR1 is LNHDA and CDR2 is SQIVND (reference sequence). The CDR3 covers 17 residues. With V trimmed by 1 base and J by 7 bases, 10 bases remained unmatched. This CDR3 is CASSIGRLSGRVGELFF. The CDR3 DNA reads as TGTGCCAGTAGTATAGGGCGACTTAGCGGGAGAGTCGGGGAGCTGTTTTTT.

This clone was picked up one time. V gene TRBV28 combines with J gene TRBJ2-2, with 10 bases matching TRBD2. CDR1 MDHEN and CDR2 SYDVKM come from the germline V gene. The ends lost 5 bases at V and 2 bases at J; junction bases unmatched: 8. There are 17 residues in the CDR3. The CDR3 protein is CASSDWTSGPNTGELFF. CDR3 nucleotides: TGTGCCAGCAGTGATTGGACTAGCGGACCAAACACCGGGGAGCTGTTTTTT.

This rearrangement joins TRBV6-5 to TRBJ2-2; 7 positions agree with TRBD2. The CDR3 is 14 residues long. The trim removed 7 bases at V and 0 bases at J, leaving 2 bases unmatched. In germline, CDR1 is MNHEY, CDR2 SVGAGI. The CDR3, as DNA: TGTGCCAGCAAAGCGGGGACGAACACCGGGGAGCTGTTTTTT. It codes for CASKAGTNTGELFF.

This clone was counted a single time. The rearrangement joins TRBV30 to TRBJ1-1; 7 nucleotides line up with TRBD1. V shed 3 bases and J 4 bases; nucleotides not matched to a gene: 5. CDR1 and CDR2 (germline): GTSNPN, SVGIG (reference sequence). This CDR3 is 13 amino acids long. For the CDR3, the DNA is TGTGCCTGGAGGTACTCAGGGGGCACTGAAGCTTTCTTT. Its translation: CAWRYSGGTEAFF.

V is TRBV12-3 or TRBV12-4 and J is TRBJ1-1; 7 positions match TRBD1. V shed 7 bases, J shed 5 bases, and the junction held 7 bases outside the gene matches. CDR3 length: 13 residues. CDR3 nucleotide sequence: TGTGCCAGCACTACAGGGGCGGAGACTGAAGCTTTCTTT. Its protein is CASTTGAETEAFF.

This clone occurred once. The chain uses TRBV7-9 and TRBJ2-3; weak D call: TRBD2 (5 bases). The CDR3 runs to 13 residues. V lost 3 bases and J lost 4, with 8 bases in between. Germline assignment: CDR1 SEHNR and CDR2 FQNEAQ (reference sequence). The CDR3 sequence is CASSLRVADTQYF. The CDR3 nucleotides are TGTGCCAGCAGCTTGAGGGTAGCAGATACGCAGTATTTT.

The rearrangement links TRBV5-5 to TRBJ2-2; TRBD1 aligns across 7 bases. CDR3 length: 15 amino acids. From germline, CDR1 is SGHKS and CDR2 YYEKEE (reference sequence). J was trimmed by 7 bases and V by 3 bases; bases with no gene match: 9. The CDR3: CASSSEGARSGELFF. Written as DNA, the CDR3 is TGTGCCAGCAGCTCTGAGGGGGCGCGGAGCGGGGAGCTGTTTTTT. The complete variable domain, with remaining parts taken from reference TRBV5-5 and TRBJ2-2, reads DAGVTQSPTHLIKTRGQQVTLRCSPISGHKSVSWYQQVLGQGPQFIFQYYEKEERGRGNFPDRFSARQFPNYSSELNVNALLLGDSALYLCASSSEGARSGELFFGEGSRLTVL.

The rearrangement joins TRBV18 to TRBJ2-2, with a tentative D call TRBD2 (5 bases). The CDR3 extends over 16 amino acids. Germline V gene lookup returns CDR1 KGHSH and CDR2 LQKENI. Trimming cost V 6 bases and J 3 bases, with 17 bases left between them. Here the CDR3 DNA reads TGTGCCAGCTCCCTCACCGCGGGCCCCGACACCGGGGAGCTGTTTTTT. Protein product: CASSLTAGPDTGELFF.

The chain is built from TRBV29-1 and TRBJ1-2; no clear D. The germline V and J ends were trimmed by 5 bases and 2 bases, with 15 bases remaining between them. Germline V lookup: CDR1 SQVTM, CDR2 ANQGSEA. The CDR3 is 14 amino acids. Written as DNA, the CDR3 is TGCAGCGTTCCTCACCCGACGACGAACTATGGCTACACCTTC. This gives the protein CSVPHPTTNYGYTF.

V usage is TRBV7-2 and J usage is TRBJ1-1; D is uncertain. Per the germline V gene, CDR1 is SGHTA and CDR2 is FQGNSA. V was clipped by 6 bases and J by 0 bases, with 11 bases between them. The CDR3 runs 14 residues. DNA of the CDR3: TGTGCCAGCAGACTTTTTTCCATGAACACTGAAGCTTTCTTT. As protein: CASRLFSMNTEAFF.

The chain joins TRBV14 to TRBJ1-6; tentative D call: TRBD1 (5 bases). This CDR3 region has 14 residues. In germline, CDR1 is SGHDN, CDR2 FVKESK. V lost 1 base, J lost 7 bases, and 8 bases lay in between. CDR3: CASSQAGLNSPLHF. The DNA of the CDR3 is TGTGCCAGCAGCCAAGCGGGACTCAATTCACCCCTCCACTTT.

J is TRBJ2-3 and V is TRBV5-1, with a possible D match to TRBD1 (5 bases). Germline V gene lookup returns CDR1 SGHRS and CDR2 YFSETQ. CDR3 size: 15 residues. V was trimmed by 0 bases and J by 2 bases, leaving 10 bases between them. CDR3 sequence: CASSLVGRVTDTQYF. Here the CDR3 DNA reads TGCGCCAGCAGCTTGGTAGGCAGGGTCACAGATACGCAGTATTTT.